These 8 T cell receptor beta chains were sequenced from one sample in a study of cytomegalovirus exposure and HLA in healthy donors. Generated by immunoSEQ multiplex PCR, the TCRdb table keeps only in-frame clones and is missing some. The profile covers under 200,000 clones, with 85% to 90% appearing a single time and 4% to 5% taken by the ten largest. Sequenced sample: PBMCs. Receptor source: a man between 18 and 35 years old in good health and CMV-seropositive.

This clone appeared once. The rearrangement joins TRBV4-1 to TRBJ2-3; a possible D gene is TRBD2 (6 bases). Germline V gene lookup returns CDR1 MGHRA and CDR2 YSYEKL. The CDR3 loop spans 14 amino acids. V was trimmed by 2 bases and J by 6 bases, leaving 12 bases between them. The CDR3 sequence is CASSQLGLFDTQYF. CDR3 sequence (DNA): TGCGCCAGCAGCCAACTAGGACTATTTGATACGCAGTATTTT.

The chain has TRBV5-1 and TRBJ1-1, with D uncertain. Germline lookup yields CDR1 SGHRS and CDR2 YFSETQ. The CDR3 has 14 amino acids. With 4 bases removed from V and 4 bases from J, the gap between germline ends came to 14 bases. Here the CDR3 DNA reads TGCGCCAGCAGCCCTGGATGGGAGGTCACTGAAGCTTTCTTT. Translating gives CASSPGWEVTEAFF.

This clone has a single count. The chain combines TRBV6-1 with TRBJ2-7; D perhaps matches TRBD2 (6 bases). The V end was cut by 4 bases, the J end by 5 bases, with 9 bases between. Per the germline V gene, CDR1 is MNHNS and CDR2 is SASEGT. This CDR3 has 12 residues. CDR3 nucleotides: TGTGCCAGCAGTGGGAGGGCCAACGAGCAGTACTTC. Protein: CASSGRANEQYF.

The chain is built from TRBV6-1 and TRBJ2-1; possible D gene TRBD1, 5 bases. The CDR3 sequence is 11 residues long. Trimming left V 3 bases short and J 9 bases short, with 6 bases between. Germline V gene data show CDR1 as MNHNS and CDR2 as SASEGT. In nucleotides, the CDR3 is TGTGCCAGCAGTGAGCAGGGTGAGCAGTTCTTC. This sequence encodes CASSEQGEQFF.

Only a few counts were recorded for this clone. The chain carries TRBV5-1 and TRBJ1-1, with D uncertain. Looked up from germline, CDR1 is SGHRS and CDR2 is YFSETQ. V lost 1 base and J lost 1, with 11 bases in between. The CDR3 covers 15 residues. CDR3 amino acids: CASSLHTGWNTEAFF. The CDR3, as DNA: TGCGCCAGCAGCTTGCATACGGGGTGGAACACTGAAGCTTTCTTT.

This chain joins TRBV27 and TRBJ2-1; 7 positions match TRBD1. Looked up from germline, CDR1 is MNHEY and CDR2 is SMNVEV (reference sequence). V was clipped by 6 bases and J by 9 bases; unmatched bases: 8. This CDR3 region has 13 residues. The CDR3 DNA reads TGTGCCAGCAGGAAAACAGGGGACGGTGAGCAGTTCTTC. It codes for CASRKTGDGEQFF.

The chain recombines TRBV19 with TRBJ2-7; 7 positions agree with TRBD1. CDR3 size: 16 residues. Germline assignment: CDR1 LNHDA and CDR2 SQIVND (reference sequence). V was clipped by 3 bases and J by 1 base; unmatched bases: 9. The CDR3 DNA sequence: TGTGCCAGTAGTATGGAATTCGGGACAGAGTCCTACGAGCAGTACTTC. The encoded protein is CASSMEFGTESYEQYF.

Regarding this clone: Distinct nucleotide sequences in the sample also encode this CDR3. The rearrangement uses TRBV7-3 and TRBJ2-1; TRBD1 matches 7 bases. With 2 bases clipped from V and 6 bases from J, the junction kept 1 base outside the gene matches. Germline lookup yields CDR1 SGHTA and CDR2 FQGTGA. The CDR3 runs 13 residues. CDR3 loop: CASSLAGGNEQFF. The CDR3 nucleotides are TGTGCCAGCAGCTTAGCAGGGGGCAATGAGCAGTTCTTC.